These 29 T cell receptor beta chains came from one sample sequenced in a study of identical twins. TCRdb reprocessed the 5' RACE reads via MiXCR and lists one record per CDR3 protein. This table holds about 240,000 distinct CDR3 sequences, 7% to 8.5% found once. The data were also submitted as part of a second study, on yellow fever vaccine responses in identical twins.

Sequenced material: CD8+ T cells sorted from blood. The receptors originated from a woman aged 18-29 years in good health.

This clonotype occurred a few times. This chain connects TRBV7-9 to TRBJ1-1, with a weak D call TRBD1 (6 bases). The CDR3 extends over 13 amino acids. V was pared by 1 base and J by 10 bases, with 13 bases between. Germline CDR1 and CDR2: SEHNR and FQNEAQ (reference sequence). Here the CDR3 DNA reads TGTGCCAGCAGCTTAGTCGGGGGGGGCGGAGCTTTCTTT. Translating it yields CASSLVGGGGAFF.

The rearrangement joins TRBV7-8 to TRBJ2-3; 7 bases are a match to TRBD1. The germline V gene encodes CDR1 SGHVS and CDR2 FQNEAQ. The junction had 21 bases not matched to a gene; V was cut back by 1 base and J by 5 bases. The CDR3 has 20 amino acids. This CDR3 reads CASSLGLTGFDVAHQDTQYF. The CDR3 region has the DNA TGTGCCAGCAGCTTAGGCCTGACAGGGTTTGACGTGGCACATCAAGATACGCAGTATTTT.

This clonotype showed up just a few times. The genes are TRBV3-1 and TRBJ1-1, with D possibly TRBD1 on 5 matching bases. This CDR3 is built from 16 residues. Germline V gene sequence: CDR1 LGHDT, CDR2 YNNKEL (reference sequence). V was shortened by 0 bases and J by 1 base, with 12 bases between the two germline ends. The CDR3 is CASSQDTGPSNTEAFF. CDR3 nucleotides: TGTGCCAGCAGCCAAGATACGGGGCCGTCGAACACTGAAGCTTTCTTT.

This clonotype was seen at least ten times. This chain joins TRBV27 and TRBJ1-6; TRBD1 matches at 7 bases. CDR1 and CDR2 (germline): MNHEY, SMNVEV (reference sequence). The length of the CDR3 is 16 residues. V lost 5 bases, J lost 11 bases, and 15 bases stayed unmatched. CDR3 nucleotides: TGTGCCAGCAGTCTAACCCCCGGGACAGTTTCCCCACCCCTCCACTTT. Its protein is CASSLTPGTVSPPLHF.

This clonotype was seen a few times. The V and J genes are TRBV2 and TRBJ2-6, with D perhaps matching TRBD1 (6 bases). V lost 6 bases to trimming and J lost 2 bases, with 11 bases between them. Germline values: CDR1 SNHLY, CDR2 FYNNEI. This CDR3 comprises 15 residues. CDR3 coding DNA: TGTGCCAGCAGAGATACAGGGCCTGGGGCCAACGTCCTGACTTTC. Its translation: CASRDTGPGANVLTF.

The gene calls are TRBV6-1 and TRBJ2-2; D unresolved. This CDR3 has 14 residues. Between the trimmed V and J ends, which lost 6 bases and 3 bases, there was a span of 11 bases. Germline CDR1 is MNHNS and CDR2 is SASEGT. CDR3 in amino acids: CASSLDEDTGELFF. CDR3 sequence (DNA): TGTGCCAGCAGCCTCGACGAGGACACCGGGGAGCTGTTTTTT.

This clonotype appeared many times. The rearrangement joins TRBV29-1 to TRBJ2-1; D is uncertain. The CDR3 is 10 amino acids. V shed 7 bases and J shed 5 bases, with 6 bases lying between them. CDR1 is SQVTM, CDR2 ANQGSEA, per germline. CDR3 protein: CSGENNEQFF. The CDR3 region has the DNA TGCAGCGGGGAAAACAATGAGCAGTTCTTC.

This clonotype was seen many times. This chain uses TRBV20-1 with TRBJ2-5; no definite D call. Per the germline V gene, CDR1 is DFQATT and CDR2 is SNEGSKA (reference sequence). Trimming stripped 3 bases from V and 0 bases from J, with 8 bases between. The CDR3 runs to 13 residues. CDR3 coding DNA: TGCAGTGCTAGGGCGCCGTACCAAGAGACCCAGTACTTC. Protein product: CSARAPYQETQYF.

The V and J genes are TRBV3-1 and TRBJ1-3, with D possibly matching TRBD1 (6 bases). The CDR3 extends over 15 amino acids. Trimming removed 3 bases at V and 4 bases at J, with 13 bases between. Germline values: CDR1 LGHDT, CDR2 YNNKEL (reference sequence). The CDR3 loop is CASSQTAGVGNTIYF. DNA of the CDR3: TGTGCCAGCAGCCAGACGGCAGGGGTCGGAAACACCATATATTTT.

The rearrangement joins TRBV7-9 to TRBJ2-5, with D perhaps TRBD1 (5 bases). V dropped 2 bases and J dropped 2 bases, with 15 bases sitting between them. The length of the CDR3 is 16 residues. Germline V CDR1 and CDR2: SEHNR, FQNEAQ (reference sequence). The CDR3 is CASSLPNRQGQETQYF. The CDR3 coding sequence is TGTGCCAGCAGCTTACCCAATCGTCAGGGACAAGAGACCCAGTACTTC.

This clonotype was seen ten or more times. This chain uses TRBV7-9 with TRBJ2-3; no clear D. V was shortened by 4 bases and J by 6 bases, with 8 bases between the two germline ends. The CDR3 is 12 residues long. Germline CDR1 is SEHNR and CDR2 is FQNEAQ (reference sequence). The CDR3 coding sequence is TGTGCCAGCAGCTCAGGAGCGGATACGCAGTATTTT. Translating gives CASSSGADTQYF.

The chain employs TRBV6-1 and TRBJ1-1; no clear D gene. Germline lookup yields CDR1 MNHNS and CDR2 SASEGT. V gave up 6 bases and J gave up 11 bases, with 13 bases separating them. The CDR3 runs 11 residues. CDR3 amino acids: CASRANREAFF. CDR3 sequence (DNA): TGTGCCAGCAGGGCCAATCGGGAGGCTTTCTTT.

This clonotype came up a few times. The rearrangement uses TRBV29-1 and TRBJ1-2; no definite D call. Trimming removed 3 bases at V and 1 base at J, with 9 bases between. CDR1 is SQVTM, CDR2 ANQGSEA, per germline. The CDR3 spans 13 residues. The CDR3 spells CSVDWVDNYGYTF. As DNA, the CDR3 is TGCAGCGTTGATTGGGTGGATAACTATGGCTACACCTTC.

This clonotype was recorded a few times. The chain joins TRBV12-3 or TRBV12-4 to TRBJ2-7; the D is unclear. The germline V and J ends were trimmed by 7 bases and 2 bases, with 9 bases remaining between them. The CDR3 contains 12 residues. In DNA, the CDR3 is TGTGCCAGCACCCTGGGCACCTACGAGCAGTACTTC. Translating it yields CASTLGTYEQYF.

This clonotype was counted many times. V is TRBV7-8 and J is TRBJ2-3; D is unresolved. The CDR3 totals 13 residues. Germline CDR1 SGHVS, CDR2 FQNEAQ. V dropped 1 base and J dropped 2 bases, with 4 bases sitting between them. This CDR3 is CASSLVDTDTQYF. As DNA, the CDR3 is TGTGCCAGCAGCTTAGTGGACACAGATACGCAGTATTTT.

This clonotype was seen ten or more times. V is TRBV7-9 and J is TRBJ1-2, with D unclear. The CDR3 contains 11 residues. V lost 2 bases and J lost 8, with 6 bases in between. Per the germline V gene, CDR1 is SEHNR and CDR2 is FQNEAQ (reference sequence). CDR3 sequence reads: CASSLNTGYTF. The CDR3 nucleotides are TGTGCCAGCAGCTTAAATACGGGCTACACCTTC.

This clonotype was seen repeatedly, ten times or more. CDR3 bases: TGCGCCAGCAGCTTGGCTATGGGACAGACAACCTACGAGCAGTACTTC. It is translated as CASSLAMGQTTYEQYF. This rearrangement joins TRBV5-1 to TRBJ2-7; 7 bases agree with TRBD1. In germline, CDR1 is SGHRS, CDR2 YFSETQ. The CDR3 sequence is 16 residues long. V dropped 0 bases and J dropped 2; count of bases not matched to a gene: 8.

This clonotype was observed at least ten times. This sequence joins TRBV6-1 and TRBJ2-5; 15 bases agree with TRBD2. This CDR3 has 16 amino acids. CDR1 and CDR2 (germline): MNHNS, SASEGT. The trim removed 6 bases at V and 1 base at J, leaving 3 bases unmatched. CDR3 coding DNA: TGTGCCAGCAGGCGGACTAGCGGGGGGGTCCAAGAGACCCAGTACTTC. Protein product: CASRRTSGGVQETQYF.

This clonotype showed up just a few times. CDR3 region: CASSEWQGGNQPQHF. For the CDR3, the DNA is TGTGCCAGCAGTGAGTGGCAGGGCGGCAATCAGCCCCAGCATTTT. The chain employs TRBV7-2 and TRBJ1-5, with D maybe TRBD1 (5 bases). V was trimmed by 6 bases and J by 2 bases, leaving 14 bases between them. The CDR3 loop spans 15 amino acids. CDR1 SGHTA and CDR2 FQGNSA come from the germline V gene.

This clonotype was picked up a small number of times. The V gene is TRBV5-1, the J gene TRBJ2-1; 10 bases line up with TRBD2. Germline CDR1 and CDR2: SGHRS and YFSETQ. Unmatched junction bases numbered 7, after V lost 4 bases and J lost 6 bases. The CDR3 sequence is 15 residues long. DNA of the CDR3: TGCGCCAGCAGCCCAATAGCGGGAGGAGGCAATGAGCAGTTCTTC. Residues: CASSPIAGGGNEQFF.

This clonotype showed up many times. The V gene is TRBV12-3 or TRBV12-4, the J gene TRBJ1-5; D might be TRBD1 (5 bases). CDR3 length: 16 residues. Trimming stripped 9 bases from V and 2 bases from J, with 20 bases between. The CDR3, as DNA: TGTGCCAGGGCCTTGGGACCAACACGCGGCAATCAGCCCCAGCATTTT. Translating it yields CARALGPTRGNQPQHF.

This clonotype was counted at least ten times. The chain is built from TRBV12-3 or TRBV12-4 and TRBJ1-1; tentatively, D is TRBD1 (6 bases). The V and J ends lost 3 bases and 1 base respectively, with 15 bases between them. This CDR3 is 16 amino acids long. The CDR3: CASSLALWGPNTEAFF. The CDR3 nucleotides are TGTGCCAGCAGTTTGGCTCTTTGGGGGCCGAACACTGAAGCTTTCTTT.

This clonotype was recorded at least ten times. V and J are TRBV20-1 and TRBJ1-4, with D hard to call. The CDR3 is 11 residues long. The V end was cut by 3 bases, the J end by 10 bases, with 9 bases between. The germline gives CDR1 DFQATT, CDR2 SNEGSKA (reference sequence). CDR3 region: CSASPPGKLFF. The CDR3 bases are TGCAGTGCTAGCCCCCCCGGAAAACTGTTTTTT.

The chain couples TRBV27 to TRBJ2-7; TRBD1 might be the D (5 bases). Germline assignment: CDR1 MNHEY and CDR2 SMNVEV (reference sequence). Trimming removed 5 bases from V and 1 base from J, with 9 bases in between. The CDR3 totals 13 residues. The chain's CDR3 is CASSKTVSYEQYF. The CDR3 nucleotides read TGTGCCAGCAGTAAGACAGTATCCTACGAGCAGTACTTC.

This clonotype was observed once. This rearrangement joins TRBV4-2 to TRBJ2-1; 8 bases fit TRBD2. This CDR3 region has 15 residues. V lost 0 bases and J lost 4; bases outside the gene matches: 2. Germline V gene lookup returns CDR1 LGHNA and CDR2 YNFKEQ. The CDR3 loop reads CASSQELAVYNEQFF. The CDR3 DNA reads TGTGCCAGCAGCCAAGAACTAGCGGTTTACAATGAGCAGTTCTTC.

The sample holds a few counts of this clonotype. This chain links TRBV12-3 or TRBV12-4 with TRBJ1-5; 7 nucleotides align to TRBD1. V lost 6 bases, J lost 3 bases, and 5 bases stayed unmatched. The CDR3 is made up of 14 amino acids. The CDR3 DNA follows: TGTGCCAGCAGCGAGACAGGGTTCAATCAGCCCCAGCATTTT. Its protein is CASSETGFNQPQHF.

J is TRBJ2-5 and V is TRBV20-1, with D perhaps matching TRBD1 or TRBD2 (5 bases each). Germline V lookup: CDR1 DFQATT, CDR2 SNEGSKA (reference sequence). Deletions cut 3 bases from V and 2 bases from J, with 19 bases between. This CDR3 has 16 amino acids. This CDR3 reads CSARWSGLRTQETQYF. CDR3 nucleotides: TGCAGTGCTAGGTGGTCGGGGCTTCGTACTCAAGAGACCCAGTACTTC.

This clonotype was picked up a small number of times. V usage is TRBV3-1 and J usage is TRBJ2-7; 8 positions match TRBD1. The V gene end was trimmed by 2 bases and the J gene end by 3 bases; junction bases not matched to a gene: 3. The CDR3 has 14 residues. Germline V gene sequence: CDR1 LGHDT, CDR2 YNNKEL (reference sequence). CDR3 DNA sequence: TGTGCCAGCAGCCAACGGGACAGGAGCTACGAGCAGTACTTC. Translated, it gives CASSQRDRSYEQYF.

This clonotype was counted ten times or more. The rearrangement links TRBV16 to TRBJ1-1; TRBD1 is a possible D gene (6 bases). The CDR3 totals 16 residues. Germline V gene sequence: CDR1 KGHSY, CDR2 FQNENV. V lost 3 bases, J lost 1 base, and 15 bases lay in between. Here the CDR3 DNA reads TGTGCCAGCAGCCACTCGAGACAGGCTGGGAACACTGAAGCTTTCTTT. This translates into CASSHSRQAGNTEAFF.